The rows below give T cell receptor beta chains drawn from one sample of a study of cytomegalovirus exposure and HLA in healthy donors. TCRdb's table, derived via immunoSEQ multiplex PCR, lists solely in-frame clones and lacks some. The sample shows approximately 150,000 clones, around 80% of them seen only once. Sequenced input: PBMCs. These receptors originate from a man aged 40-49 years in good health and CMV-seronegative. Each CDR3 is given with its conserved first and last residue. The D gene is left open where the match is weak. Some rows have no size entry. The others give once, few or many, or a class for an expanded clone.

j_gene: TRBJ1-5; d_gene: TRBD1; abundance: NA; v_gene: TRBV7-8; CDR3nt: TGTGCCAGCAGCCATACCGACAGGGGGAGTTATAGCAATCAGCCCCAGCATTTT; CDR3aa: CASSHTDRGSYSNQPQHF
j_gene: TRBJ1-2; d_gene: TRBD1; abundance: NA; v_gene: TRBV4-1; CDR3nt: TGCGCCAGCAGCCACCTACGATACAGGGGCACGGATGGCTGCACCTTC; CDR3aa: CASSHLRYRGTDGCTF
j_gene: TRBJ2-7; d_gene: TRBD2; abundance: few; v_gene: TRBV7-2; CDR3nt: TGTGCCAGCAGATCCCCGCTGACTAGCCCCGAGCAGTACTTC; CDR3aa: CASRSPLTSPEQYF
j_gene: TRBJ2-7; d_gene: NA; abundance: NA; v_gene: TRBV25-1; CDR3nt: TGTGCCAGCAGTGAAATGGTAGCCTACGAGCAGTACTTC; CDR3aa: CASSEMVAYEQYF
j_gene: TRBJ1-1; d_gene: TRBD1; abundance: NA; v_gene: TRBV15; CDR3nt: TGTGCCACCAGCAGAGACGGGACAGCTAACACTGAAGCTTTCTTT; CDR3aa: CATSRDGTANTEAFF
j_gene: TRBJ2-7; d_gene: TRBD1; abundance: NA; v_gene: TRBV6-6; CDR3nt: TGTGCCAGCAGTGGACAGGGGGTCAACTACGAGCAGTACTTC; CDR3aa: CASSGQGVNYEQYF
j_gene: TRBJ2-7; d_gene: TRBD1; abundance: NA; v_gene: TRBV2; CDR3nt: TGTGCCAGCCACGAAGACAGGGACTCCTACGAGCAGTACTTC; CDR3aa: CASHEDRDSYEQYF
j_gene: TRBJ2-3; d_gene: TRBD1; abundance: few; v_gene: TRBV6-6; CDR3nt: TGTGCCAGCAGTGGGGCCAGGGGGTTCACAGATACGCAGTATTTT; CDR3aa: CASSGARGFTDTQYF
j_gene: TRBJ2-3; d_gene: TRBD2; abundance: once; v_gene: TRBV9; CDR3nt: TGTGCCAGCAGCGTTGGAGCGGGGGGGCCGTCAGATACGCAGTATTTT; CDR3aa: CASSVGAGGPSDTQYF
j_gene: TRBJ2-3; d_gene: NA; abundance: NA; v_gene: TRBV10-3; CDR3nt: TGTGCCCACACAGATACGCAGTATTTT; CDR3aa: CAHTDTQYF
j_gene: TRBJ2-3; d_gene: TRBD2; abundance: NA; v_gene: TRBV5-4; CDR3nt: TGTGCCAGCAGCTCCCGACTAGCGGTCACAGATACGCAGTATTTT; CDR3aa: CASSSRLAVTDTQYF
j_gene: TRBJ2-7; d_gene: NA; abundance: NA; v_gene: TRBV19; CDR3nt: TGTGCCAGTATGCCCTGGCAGGGTAGTCCCTACGAGCAGTACTTC; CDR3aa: CASMPWQGSPYEQYF
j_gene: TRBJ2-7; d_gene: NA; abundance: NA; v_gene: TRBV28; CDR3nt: TGTGCCAGCAGTTTACCAGGGGAGACCTACGAGCAGTACTTC; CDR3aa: CASSLPGETYEQYF
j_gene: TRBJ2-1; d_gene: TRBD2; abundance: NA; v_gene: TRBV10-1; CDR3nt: TGCGCCAGCAGTGAGTATGGAGCGGGGACGGGAAGGAATGAGCAGTTCTTC; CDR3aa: CASSEYGAGTGRNEQFF
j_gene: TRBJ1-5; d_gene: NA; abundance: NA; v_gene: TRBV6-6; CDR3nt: TGTGCCAGCAGTTACACGGGGGAACAGCCCCAGCATTTT; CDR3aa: CASSYTGEQPQHF
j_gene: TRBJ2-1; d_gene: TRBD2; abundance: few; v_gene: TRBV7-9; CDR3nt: TGTGCCAGCAGCTTATTGAGCGGGGGGCAAAACAATGAGCAGTTCTTC; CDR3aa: CASSLLSGGQNNEQFF
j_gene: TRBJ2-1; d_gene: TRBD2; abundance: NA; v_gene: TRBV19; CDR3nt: TGTGCCAGTAGTACCCCGAGCGCTCCTAGCGGCTATGAGCAGTTCTTC; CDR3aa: CASSTPSAPSGYEQFF
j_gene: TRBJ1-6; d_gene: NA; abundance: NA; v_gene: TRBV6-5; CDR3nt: TGTGCCAGCAGTTACCGGAATTCACCCCTCCACTTT; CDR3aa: CASSYRNSPLHF
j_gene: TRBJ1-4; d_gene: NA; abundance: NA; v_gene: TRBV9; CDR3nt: TGTGCCAGCAGCGGGCAGGGGCTCAATGAAAAACTGTTTTTT; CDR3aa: CASSGQGLNEKLFF
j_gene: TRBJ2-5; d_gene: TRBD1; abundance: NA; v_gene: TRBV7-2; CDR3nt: TGTGCCAGCAGCTCGAACAGGGGGCGCGTAGAGACCCAGTACTTC; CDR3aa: CASSSNRGRVETQYF